This T cell receptor beta chain comes out of a study of PD-1 blockade in classical Hodgkin lymphoma. Time point here: newly diagnosed, previously untreated cHL patient sample. Negative magnetic selection isolated CD4+ T cells from thawed PBMCs. For comparison, PBMCs from newly diagnosed, untreated classical Hodgkin lymphoma were used. This table comes from immunoSEQ multiplex PCR, and its TCRdb copy is limited to in-frame clones, with some not included. The sample yields some 16,000 clones, just over 85% seen once. Regarding the study as a whole: Repertoire differences lack defined causes, possibly disease activity or prior therapy. Newly diagnosed patients were reported to exhibit reduced baseline TCR diversity relative to healthy donors.

For this clone: Its antigen is unidentified. Its ends do not fully match the called genes, so a read error is possible.

In germline, CDR1 is SGHTA, CDR2 FQGNSA. This CDR3 spans 16 amino acids. The sequenced sample consisted of CD4+ T cells from blood. The rearrangement uses TRBV7-2 and TRBJ1-1; 10 bases align to TRBD1. The TCR was taken from a human donor with classical Hodgkin lymphoma. CDR3 sequence reads: CASSLAGTGANSEAFF. CDR3 DNA: TGTGCCAGCAGCTTAGCCGGGACAGGGGCAAACAGTGAAGCTTTCTTT.